The rows below give T cell receptor beta chains drawn from one sample of a study of cytomegalovirus exposure and HLA in healthy donors. Assay used: immunoSEQ multiplex PCR; TCRdb lists only in-frame clones, some missing. This table holds 160,000 or so clones, over 70% found once. Sequences were obtained from PBMCs. Receptors were obtained from a man aged 25 to 40 in good health and CMV-seronegative. The CDR3 runs from the conserved cysteine through the conserved F or W. The D gene is left open where the match is weak. Size tells how often a clone was seen (once, few, many) or the class of an expanded clone, and some rows leave it out.

D gene	V gene	clone size	J gene	CDR3 protein	CDR3 DNA
-	TRBV28	-	TRBJ1-1	CASSLYRGLEAFF	TGTGCCAGCAGTCTCTATAGGGGATTAGAAGCTTTCTTT
-	TRBV28	-	TRBJ2-7	CASSPTGHYEQYF	TGTGCCAGCAGCCCTACAGGGCACTACGAGCAGTACTTC
TRBD1	TRBV25-1	-	TRBJ2-6	CASRATGGAGANVLTF	TGTGCCAGCAGAGCGACAGGGGGCGCTGGGGCCAACGTCCTGACTTTC
-	TRBV27	-	TRBJ2-7	CASSLSSRGRPSYEQYF	TGTGCCAGCAGTCTCTCCTCTAGAGGGAGACCGTCCTACGAGCAGTACTTC
-	TRBV27	-	TRBJ2-1	CASSFYPGVPGYNEQFF	TGTGCCAGCAGCTTTTACCCCGGGGTCCCGGGCTACAATGAGCAGTTCTTC
TRBD1	TRBV5-1	-	TRBJ1-2	CASSLTGQGNYGYTF	TGCGCCAGCAGCCTGACTGGACAGGGAAACTATGGCTACACCTTC
-	TRBV19	once	TRBJ1-1	CASSIDQGSKAFF	TGTGCCAGTAGTATAGATCAGGGGAGTAAAGCTTTCTTT
TRBD1	TRBV28	-	TRBJ1-2	CASRETGAYGYTF	TGTGCCAGCAGAGAAACAGGGGCCTATGGCTACACCTTC
TRBD1	TRBV19	few	TRBJ2-7	CATLDRDYEQYF	TGTGCCACCCTTGACAGGGACTACGAGCAGTACTTC
TRBD1	TRBV11-2	-	TRBJ2-7	CASSLGLADRPYEQYF	TGTGCCAGCAGCTTAGGGCTGGCGGACAGGCCCTACGAGCAGTACTTC
-	TRBV7-9	-	TRBJ2-5	CASSYRALRRETQYF	TGTGCCAGCAGCTACAGGGCTTTGAGGCGAGAGACCCAGTACTTC
TRBD2	TRBV9	-	TRBJ2-1	CASSATWGLAVYNEQFF	TGTGCCAGCAGCGCTACGTGGGGACTAGCGGTTTACAATGAGCAGTTCTTC
-	TRBV7-2	-	TRBJ1-1	CASRHIRVNTEAFF	TGTGCCAGCAGACATATCAGGGTGAACACTGAAGCTTTCTTT
-	TRBV7-9	-	TRBJ1-2	CASSPREGRNYGYTF	TGTGCCAGCAGCCCTCGGGAGGGAAGAAACTATGGCTACACCTTC
-	TRBV7-2	-	TRBJ2-2	CASSLGHRDTGELFF	TGTGCCAGCAGCCTCGGACACAGAGACACCGGGGAGCTGTTTTTT
-	TRBV28	-	TRBJ2-1	CASSFDEQFF	TGTGCCAGCAGTTTCGATGAGCAGTTCTTC
-	TRBV7-2	-	TRBJ2-3	CASSAYTDTQYF	TGTGCCAGCAGCGCCTACACAGATACGCAGTATTTT
TRBD1	TRBV7-9	-	TRBJ2-5	CASSLPDRGVTETQYF	TGTGCCAGCAGCTTACCTGACAGGGGGGTAACAGAGACCCAGTACTTC
-	TRBV21-1	-	TRBJ2-2	CASSNGQVANTGELFF	TGTGCCAGCAGCAATGGGCAAGTAGCGAACACCGGGGAGCTGTTTTTT
-	TRBV5-4	once	TRBJ2-2	CASSGAGGGPKVAGELFF	TGTGCCAGCAGTGGAGCGGGCGGAGGGCCGAAAGTAGCCGGGGAGCTGTTTTTT
TRBD1	TRBV6-1	-	TRBJ2-7	CASRDRAIYEQYF	TGTGCCAGCAGGGACAGGGCTATCTACGAGCAGTACTTC
-	TRBV15	-	TRBJ2-7	CATSREHYFYEQYF	TGTGCCACCAGCAGAGAACACTATTTCTACGAGCAGTACTTC
-	TRBV11-2	-	TRBJ1-4	CASSFEEKLFF	TGTGCCAGCAGCTTTGAGGAAAAACTGTTTTTT
TRBD2	TRBV7-8	-	TRBJ2-7	CASSPQRQRGHEQYF	TGTGCCAGCAGCCCGCAGCGTCAGCGGGGGCACGAGCAGTACTTC
TRBD2	TRBV19	-	TRBJ2-5	CASSSGLAGGPSTQYF	TGTGCCAGTAGTAGCGGACTAGCGGGAGGGCCGTCGACCCAGTACTTC
-	TRBV27	-	TRBJ2-1	CASSLGLYNEQFF	TGTGCCAGCAGTTTAGGCTTATACAATGAGCAGTTCTTC
-	TRBV28	once	TRBJ2-7	CASSFEKRSYEQYF	TGTGCCAGCAGTTTTGAGAAGCGCTCCTACGAGCAGTACTTC
-	TRBV7-9	-	TRBJ1-5	CASSFSGNQPQHF	TGTGCCAGCAGCTTTAGCGGGAATCAGCCCCAGCATTTT
TRBD1	TRBV19	-	TRBJ2-7	CASSIDQETGAYEQYF	TGTGCCAGTAGTATAGATCAAGAGACAGGGGCCTACGAGCAGTACTTC
-	TRBV30	-	TRBJ1-2	CAWSEELRAYGYTF	TGTGCCTGGAGTGAGGAGCTGCGGGCCTATGGCTACACCTTC
-	TRBV27	few	TRBJ1-1	CASSLSQGIFTEAFF	TGTGCCAGCAGTTTATCTCAGGGTATCTTCACTGAAGCTTTCTTT
TRBD1	TRBV5-1	-	TRBJ1-6	CASSLAVSGQGRTPLHF	TGCGCCAGCAGCTTGGCCGTTTCGGGACAGGGTCGGACACCCCTCCACTTT
-	TRBV7-9	-	TRBJ1-2	CASSLLDRLDPGYTF	TGTGCCAGCAGCTTACTTGACAGGCTGGACCCTGGCTACACCTTC
TRBD1	TRBV27	-	TRBJ2-1	CASSFWEQGAGYNEQFF	TGTGCCAGCAGTTTTTGGGAACAGGGGGCGGGTTACAATGAGCAGTTCTTC
-	TRBV19	-	TRBJ1-6	CASSSDGYNSPLHF	TGTGCCAGTAGCAGTGACGGGTATAATTCACCCCTCCACTTT
TRBD2	TRBV19	once	TRBJ2-3	CASTQSGGEDTQYF	TGTGCCAGTACCCAAAGCGGGGGGGAAGATACGCAGTATTTT
TRBD1	TRBV2	-	TRBJ1-1	CASRRTGWRPEAFF	TGTGCCAGCAGGAGGACAGGGTGGAGGCCTGAAGCTTTCTTT
-	TRBV13	few	TRBJ2-7	CASGLAGTPGEQYF	TGTGCCAGCGGGCTAGCCGGGACTCCAGGCGAGCAGTACTTC
-	TRBV27	-	TRBJ2-5	CASSPWRIGTQYF	TGTGCCAGCAGTCCTTGGAGGATCGGCACCCAGTACTTC
-	TRBV7-9	few	TRBJ2-7	CASSLGAYEQYF	TGTGCCAGCAGCTTAGGAGCCTACGAGCAGTACTTC
TRBD1	TRBV7-9	-	TRBJ1-3	CASSSTGQGSGNTIYF	TGTGCCAGCAGCTCCACGGGACAGGGCTCTGGAAACACCATATATTTT
-	TRBV9	-	TRBJ1-5	CASSVSESNQPQHF	TGTGCCAGCAGCGTCTCAGAAAGCAATCAGCCCCAGCATTTT
TRBD2	TRBV7-2	-	TRBJ2-7	CASSLRTSGTWDSYEQYF	TGTGCCAGCAGCTTGAGGACTAGCGGGACCTGGGATTCCTACGAGCAGTACTTC
TRBD2	TRBV27	-	TRBJ2-7	CASSLGLAGTYEQYF	TGTGCCAGCAGTTTGGGACTAGCGGGCACCTACGAGCAGTACTTC
-	TRBV11-2	-	TRBJ1-2	CASSLVAASLEGYTF	TGTGCCAGCAGCCTGGTGGCAGCCTCTTTGGAGGGCTACACCTTC
TRBD2	TRBV4-2	-	TRBJ2-7	CASSQTIGLAEKTISYEQYF	TGTGCCAGCAGCCAGACGATCGGACTAGCGGAAAAGACCATAAGCTACGAGCAGTACTTC
TRBD1	TRBV29-1	-	TRBJ1-4	CSVATGGQGGEKLFF	TGCAGCGTTGCCACCGGGGGACAGGGAGGTGAAAAACTGTTTTTT
-	TRBV27	-	TRBJ2-7	CASSTGYEQYF	TGTGCCAGCAGTACAGGCTACGAGCAGTACTTC
-	TRBV4-1	-	TRBJ2-5	CASSQVGVGLETQYF	TGCGCCAGCAGCCAAGTGGGCGTTGGCTTGGAGACCCAGTACTTC
-	TRBV5-1	-	TRBJ1-1	CASSSENTEAFF	TGCGCCAGCAGTTCAGAGAACACTGAAGCTTTCTTT
-	TRBV11-2	-	TRBJ2-1	CASSPQNEQFF	TGTGCCAGCAGCCCCCAGAATGAGCAGTTCTTC
-	TRBV15	-	TRBJ2-7	CATSREGMAYEQYF	TGTGCCACCAGCAGGGAGGGTATGGCCTACGAGCAGTACTTC
TRBD1	TRBV7-8	-	TRBJ1-5	CASSSTGGWGQPQHF	TGTGCCAGCAGCAGTACAGGGGGCTGGGGCCAGCCCCAGCATTTT